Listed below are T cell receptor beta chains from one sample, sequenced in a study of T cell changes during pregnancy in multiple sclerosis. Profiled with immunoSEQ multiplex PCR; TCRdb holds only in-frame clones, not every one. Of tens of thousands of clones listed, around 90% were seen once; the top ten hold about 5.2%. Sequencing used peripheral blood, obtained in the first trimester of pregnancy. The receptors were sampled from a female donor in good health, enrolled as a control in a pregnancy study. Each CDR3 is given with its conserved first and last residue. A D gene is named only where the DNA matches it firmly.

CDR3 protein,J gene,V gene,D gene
CAWEAGTAYPGELFF,TRBJ2-2,TRBV30,TRBD1
CASSQTGGGHTDTQYF,TRBJ2-3,TRBV6-4,NA
CASSPRDRTFYGYTF,TRBJ1-2,TRBV25-1,TRBD1
CSVESRVWYGYTF,TRBJ1-2,TRBV29-1,NA
CSVLALVAAAYEQYF,TRBJ2-7,TRBV29-1,NA
CASSLVGGGLNEQFF,TRBJ2-1,TRBV6-4,NA
CASSPQLGTGAEDTQYF,TRBJ2-3,TRBV7-2,TRBD1
CASSLSRGEKLFF,TRBJ1-4,TRBV4-1,NA
CASGRGSGANVLTF,TRBJ2-6,TRBV7-9,TRBD2
CASSSGRARYEQYF,TRBJ2-7,TRBV11-2,NA
CASRERTRRDTGELFF,TRBJ2-2,TRBV27,TRBD2
CASSFDRRNTGELFF,TRBJ2-2,TRBV7-6,NA
CASSVNVDTTNTGELFF,TRBJ2-2,TRBV9,NA
CASSYSASGKYNEQFF,TRBJ2-1,TRBV6-5,TRBD2
CASSTQGSGANVLTF,TRBJ2-6,TRBV19,NA
CASRSREEAPEAFF,TRBJ1-1,TRBV28,NA
CASSLYGGPTGELFF,TRBJ2-2,TRBV5-8,NA
CGVGTSRYEQYF,TRBJ2-7,TRBV7-4,TRBD2
CASSLGVLGRRQETQYF,TRBJ2-5,TRBV7-2,TRBD2
CASTTGDQGYTF,TRBJ1-2,TRBV28,TRBD1
CASSLNRNTDTQYF,TRBJ2-3,TRBV11-2,NA